Listed here is a single TCR beta chain. What it binds is not known. A read error is possible here, since a much larger clone lies one base away. TCRbeta library preparation incorporated unique molecular identifiers. TCRdb recomputed calls from the PCR reads with MiXCR, one row per CDR3 protein. The sample lists about 70,000 distinct CDR3 sequences; approximately 11% were seen once. Looked up from germline, CDR1 is SQVTM and CDR2 is ANQGSEA. The CDR3 has 14 amino acids. This entry belongs to a study of T-cell reconstitution after alpha-beta-depleted transplantation in children. Overall study findings and caveats: Day-60 TCRbeta diversity that was high in some patients was derived from surviving recipient T cells and thymic progenitors. It was newly produced T cells that mostly accounted for T-cell counts and diversity one year after transplant.

The source material was PBMCs, sampled before TCRalphabeta/CD19-depleted stem cell transplant. The rearrangement links TRBV29-1 to TRBJ2-1; D gene uncertain. The receptor comes from a boy younger than 18 with acute myeloid leukemia, due to receive a stem cell transplant. CDR3 sequence (DNA): TGCAGCGTTGAAGGGCGGACCGCCTACTATGAGCAGTTCTTC. It encodes CSVEGRTAYYEQFF.